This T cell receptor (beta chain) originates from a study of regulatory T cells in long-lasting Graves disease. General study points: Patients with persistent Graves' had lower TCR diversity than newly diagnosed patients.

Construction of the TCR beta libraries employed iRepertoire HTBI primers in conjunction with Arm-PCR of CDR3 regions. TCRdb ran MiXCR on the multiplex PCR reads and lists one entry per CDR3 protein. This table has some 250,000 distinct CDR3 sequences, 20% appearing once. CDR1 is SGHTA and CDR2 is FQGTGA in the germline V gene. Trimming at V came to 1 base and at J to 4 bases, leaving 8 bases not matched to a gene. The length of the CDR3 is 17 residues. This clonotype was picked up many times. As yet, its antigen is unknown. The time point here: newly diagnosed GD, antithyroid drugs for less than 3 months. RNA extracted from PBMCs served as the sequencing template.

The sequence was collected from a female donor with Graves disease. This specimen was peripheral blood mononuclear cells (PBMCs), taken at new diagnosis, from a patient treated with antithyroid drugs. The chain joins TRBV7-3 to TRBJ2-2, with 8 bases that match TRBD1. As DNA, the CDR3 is TGTGCCAGCAGCTTAAGTTGGGCAGGGGGCACCACCGGGGAGCTGTTTTTT. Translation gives CASSLSWAGGTTGELFF.